This is a list of T cell receptor beta chains from one sample in a study of T cells in Graves' hyperthyroidism and ophthalmopathy. TCRdb re-called the multiplex PCR reads through MiXCR, storing one row per CDR3 protein. The sample comprises a few hundred thousand distinct CDR3 sequences, around a fifth of which are singletons, and around half rests with the top ten. The material sequenced was blood. The receptors were gathered from a woman aged 50 to 60 with Graves' hyperthyroidism. Both conserved end residues are part of each CDR3. Part of the rows lack a size; the others show once, few, many or a class for expanded clones.

v_call: TRBV24-1
clone_size: few
cdr3_aa: CATSRASGKETQYF

v_call: TRBV5-8
clone_size: .
cdr3_aa: CASSMGSLTGSYGYTF

v_call: TRBV7-9
clone_size: few
cdr3_aa: CASRGQGASTGELFF

v_call: TRBV2
clone_size: .
cdr3_aa: CAPGTGGQETQYF

v_call: TRBV28
clone_size: .
cdr3_aa: CASSESPKQGLNTEAFF

v_call: TRBV6-1
clone_size: few
cdr3_aa: CASTYTTSGRALTGELFF

v_call: TRBV12-3/TRBV12-4
clone_size: many
cdr3_aa: CASSFGMASGANVLTF

v_call: TRBV20-1
clone_size: many
cdr3_aa: CSARDESLVVIRNEQFF

v_call: TRBV28
clone_size: many
cdr3_aa: CASSSFGAKGNTEAFF

v_call: TRBV6-2/TRBV6-3
clone_size: many
cdr3_aa: CASSYGGGSYNEQFF

v_call: TRBV20-1
clone_size: few
cdr3_aa: CSARVASGRVNTGELFF

v_call: TRBV10-3
clone_size: .
cdr3_aa: CAISDRADTEAFF

v_call: TRBV7-8
clone_size: many
cdr3_aa: CASSSQTGDQYF

v_call: TRBV19
clone_size: .
cdr3_aa: CTSSMTGANTGELFF

v_call: TRBV20-1
clone_size: many
cdr3_aa: CSARSPGETEAFF

v_call: TRBV18
clone_size: .
cdr3_aa: CASRPRTENTEAFF

v_call: TRBV6-1
clone_size: few
cdr3_aa: CASSDGIGAYNEQFF

v_call: TRBV30
clone_size: few
cdr3_aa: CAWSNSGRRGEQFF

v_call: TRBV6-1
clone_size: .
cdr3_aa: CASSHGLQVISGNTIYF

v_call: TRBV4-1
clone_size: .
cdr3_aa: CASRENRAGNTIYF

v_call: TRBV7-2
clone_size: .
cdr3_aa: CASSLDGAGGPYNEQFF

v_call: TRBV20-1
clone_size: few
cdr3_aa: CSATEPSSYNEQFF

v_call: TRBV12-3/TRBV12-4
clone_size: .
cdr3_aa: CASSLAGTVGNEKLFF

v_call: TRBV5-1
clone_size: many
cdr3_aa: CASSRSWRGPGETQYF

v_call: TRBV7-9
clone_size: many
cdr3_aa: CASSLSSRADTQYF

v_call: TRBV5-1
clone_size: many
cdr3_aa: CASSLRMTGRSSYNEQFF

v_call: TRBV12-3/TRBV12-4
clone_size: .
cdr3_aa: CASSLKGALAGHGNEQFF

v_call: TRBV28
clone_size: many
cdr3_aa: CASSTGTGSDYGYTF

v_call: TRBV10-3
clone_size: .
cdr3_aa: CAINPRTGVGGYTF

v_call: TRBV12-3/TRBV12-4
clone_size: many
cdr3_aa: CASRQYSNQPQHF

v_call: TRBV18
clone_size: many
cdr3_aa: CASSPDQETQYF

v_call: TRBV13
clone_size: many
cdr3_aa: CASSLKQGVAGNTIYF

v_call: TRBV2
clone_size: many
cdr3_aa: CASSVEQGNEQYF

v_call: TRBV10-1
clone_size: .
cdr3_aa: CASSESSRSSTGELFF

v_call: TRBV20-1
clone_size: many
cdr3_aa: CSARFGTSPSTDTQYF

v_call: TRBV28
clone_size: many
cdr3_aa: CASIGGQGINTGELFF

v_call: TRBV20-1
clone_size: .
cdr3_aa: CSARETGGTKAFF

v_call: TRBV11-2
clone_size: few
cdr3_aa: CASRKVRDNSYEQYF

v_call: TRBV7-9
clone_size: .
cdr3_aa: CASSTPGQGTPRNQPQHF

v_call: TRBV6-2/TRBV6-3
clone_size: many
cdr3_aa: CASSSRQGAGTGELFF

v_call: TRBV5-1
clone_size: .
cdr3_aa: CASKTESSYNSPIHF

v_call: TRBV5-1
clone_size: many
cdr3_aa: CASSPGENTEAFF

v_call: TRBV20-1
clone_size: many
cdr3_aa: CSARDSRRDYGYTF

v_call: TRBV27
clone_size: few
cdr3_aa: CASSLSMTGGDGYTF

v_call: TRBV29-1
clone_size: .
cdr3_aa: CSVVLAGGLGTQYF

v_call: TRBV2
clone_size: few
cdr3_aa: CASAGDGYGYTF

v_call: TRBV11-2
clone_size: few
cdr3_aa: CASSLEGVGQPQHF

v_call: TRBV19
clone_size: .
cdr3_aa: CASSIASGIGDTQYF

v_call: TRBV28
clone_size: few
cdr3_aa: CASGPASGANVLTF